This paragraph covers one T cell receptor beta chain sequence. This specimen belongs to a study of OX40 agonist ivuxolimab in advanced cancers. Here immunoSEQ multiplex PCR was the method, and the copy in TCRdb shows in-frame clones only, minus some. The table lists 15,000 to 25,000 clones, nearly 70% of them singletons. Germline-derived CDR1 and CDR2 are LNHDA and SQIVND (reference sequence). The CDR3 spans 12 residues. V was pared by 8 bases and J by 5 bases, with 10 bases between. The genes are TRBV19 and TRBJ1-5, with D possibly being TRBD1 (6 bases). The input for sequencing was CD4+ or CD8+ T cells sorted from blood, taken in a trial of the OX40 agonist ivuxolimab. The sequence was obtained from an adult with an advanced solid tumor such as melanoma, head and neck, liver or kidney cancer. CDR3 residues: CASSDSHQPQHF. DNA for the CDR3: TGTGCCAGTTCGGACAGCCATCAGCCCCAGCATTTT.